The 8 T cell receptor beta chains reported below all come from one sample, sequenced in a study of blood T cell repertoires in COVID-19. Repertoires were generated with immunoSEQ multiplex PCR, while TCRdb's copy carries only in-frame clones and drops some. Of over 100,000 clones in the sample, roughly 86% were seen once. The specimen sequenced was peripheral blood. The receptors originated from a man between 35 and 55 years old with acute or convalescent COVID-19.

The CDR3 DNA is TGCAGTGCTACCTTCTCCTACGAGCAGTACTTC. This sequence encodes CSATFSYEQYF. The V gene is TRBV20-1, the J gene TRBJ2-7; D call uncertain. Germline assignment: CDR1 DFQATT and CDR2 SNEGSKA (reference sequence). V lost 4 bases, J lost 0 bases, and 4 bases lay in between. The CDR3 totals 11 residues.

CDR3 sequence: CASRGTSGRDEQFF. CDR3 nucleotide sequence: TGTGCCAGCAGGGGGACTAGCGGGAGGGATGAGCAGTTCTTC. This chain joins TRBV6-6 and TRBJ2-1; TRBD2 matches 16 bases. Germline loops: CDR1 MNHNY, CDR2 SVGAGI (reference sequence). This CDR3 has 14 amino acids. V lost 6 bases, J lost 8 bases, and 1 base stayed unmatched.

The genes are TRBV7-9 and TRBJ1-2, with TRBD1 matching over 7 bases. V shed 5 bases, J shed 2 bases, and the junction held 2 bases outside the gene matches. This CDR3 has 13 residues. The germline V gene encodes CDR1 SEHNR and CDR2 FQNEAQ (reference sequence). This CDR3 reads CASSLQGNYGYTF. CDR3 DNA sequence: TGTGCCAGCAGCCTACAGGGGAACTATGGCTACACCTTC.

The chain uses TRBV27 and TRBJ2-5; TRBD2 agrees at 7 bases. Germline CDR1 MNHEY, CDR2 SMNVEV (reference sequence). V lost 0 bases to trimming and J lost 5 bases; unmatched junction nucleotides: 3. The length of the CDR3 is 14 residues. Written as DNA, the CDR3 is TGTGCCAGCAGTTTATCCCCTAGCGGTGAGACCCAGTACTTC. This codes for CASSLSPSGETQYF.

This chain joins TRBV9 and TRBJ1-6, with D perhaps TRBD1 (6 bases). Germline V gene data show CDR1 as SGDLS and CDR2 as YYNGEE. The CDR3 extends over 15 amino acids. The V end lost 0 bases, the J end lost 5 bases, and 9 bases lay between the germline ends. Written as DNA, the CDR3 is TGTGCCAGCAGCGTAGATAGGACAGATAATTCACCCCTCCACTTT. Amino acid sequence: CASSVDRTDNSPLHF.

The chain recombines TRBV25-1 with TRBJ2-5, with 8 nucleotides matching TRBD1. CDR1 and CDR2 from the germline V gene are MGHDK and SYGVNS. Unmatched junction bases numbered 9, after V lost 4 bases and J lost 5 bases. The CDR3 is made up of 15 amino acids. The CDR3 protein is CASSGTKQGGETQYF. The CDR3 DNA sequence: TGTGCCAGCAGTGGAACCAAACAGGGGGGCGAGACCCAGTACTTC.

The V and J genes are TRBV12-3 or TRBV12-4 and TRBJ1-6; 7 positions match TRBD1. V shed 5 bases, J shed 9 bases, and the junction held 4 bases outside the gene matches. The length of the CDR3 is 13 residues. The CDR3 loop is CASSPDRASPLHF. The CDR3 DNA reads TGTGCCAGCAGTCCCGACAGGGCTTCACCCCTCCACTTT.

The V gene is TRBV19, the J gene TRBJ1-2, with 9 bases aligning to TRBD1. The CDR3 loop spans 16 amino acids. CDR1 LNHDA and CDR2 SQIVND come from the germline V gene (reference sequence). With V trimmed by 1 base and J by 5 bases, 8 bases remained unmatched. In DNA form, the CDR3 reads TGTGCCAGTAGTATAGCCCGGACAGGGGTTAATTATGGCTACACCTTC. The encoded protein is CASSIARTGVNYGYTF.